The sequence of this T cell receptor beta chain was determined in a study of blood T cell repertoires in COVID-19. Across the whole study: COVID-19 samples collected from the United States, Italy and Spain covered acute and convalescent phases. T cells, B-cell-depleted T cells, or PBMCs provided the cDNA or gDNA that served as material.

Original methodology: The authors estimated nucleated cell counts from reference gene primer amplification. Using immunoSEQ multiplex PCR, the repertoire was profiled, and TCRdb retains in-frame clones only, with some absent. The D gene and trimming were derived from the DNA, and the V and J assignments and clone size from that table. The table lists roughly 150,000 clones, roughly 85% of them singletons. This CDR3 contains 12 residues. Trimming pared 7 bases from V and 4 bases from J, leaving 10 bases between. Germline V gene lookup returns CDR1 SGHNT and CDR2 YYREEE (reference sequence). The chain has TRBV5-4 and TRBJ2-3, with a weak D call TRBD2 (5 bases). This receptor was identified in a woman of 80 years or more with acute or convalescent COVID-19. Material for sequencing was peripheral blood. CDR3 in DNA: TGTGCCAGCGAGGGTTTTTCAGATACGCAGTATTTT. It translates to CASEGFSDTQYF.